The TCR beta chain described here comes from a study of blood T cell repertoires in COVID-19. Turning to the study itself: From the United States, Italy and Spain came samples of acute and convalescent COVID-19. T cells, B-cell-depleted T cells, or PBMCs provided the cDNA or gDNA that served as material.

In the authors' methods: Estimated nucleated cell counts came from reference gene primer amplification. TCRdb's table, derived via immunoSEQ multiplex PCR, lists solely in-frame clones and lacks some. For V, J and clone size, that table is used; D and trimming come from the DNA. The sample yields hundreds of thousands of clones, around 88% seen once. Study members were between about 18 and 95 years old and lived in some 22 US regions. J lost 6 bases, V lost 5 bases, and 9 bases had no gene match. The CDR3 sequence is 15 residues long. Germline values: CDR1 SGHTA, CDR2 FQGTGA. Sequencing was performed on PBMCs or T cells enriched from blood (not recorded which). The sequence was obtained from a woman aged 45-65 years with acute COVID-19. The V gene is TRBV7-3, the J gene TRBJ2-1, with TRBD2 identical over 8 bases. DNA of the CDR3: TGTGCCAGCAGCCCCGTCCAGCGGGAGACCAATGAGCAGTTCTTC. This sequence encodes CASSPVQRETNEQFF.